These T cell receptor beta chains were read from a single sample in a study of CD4 T cells in relation to SARS-CoV-2 and coronaviruses. The method was immunoSEQ multiplex PCR; TCRdb's version includes in-frame clones alone and lacks a portion of them. Of around 15,000 clones in the sample, roughly three quarters were seen once. Their antigen targets remain unknown. Specimen: CD4+ T cells from PBMCs, cultured in vitro. The receptor source for this set is a human donor in good health. The conserved cysteine and the conserved F or W are not part of the CDR3 here. A D gene is named only where the DNA matches it firmly.

d_gene: .
len: 11
j_gene: TRBJ1-2
v_gene: TRBV7-9
CDR3aa: ASSLGILYGYT

d_gene: .
len: 14
j_gene: TRBJ1-2
v_gene: TRBV4-3
CDR3aa: ASSQEGTSVVEGYT

d_gene: .
len: 11
j_gene: TRBJ1-2
v_gene: TRBV7-9
CDR3aa: ASSSSMVYGYT

d_gene: .
len: 11
j_gene: TRBJ1-2
v_gene: TRBV27
CDR3aa: ASSLFGDYGYT

d_gene: .
len: 13
j_gene: TRBJ1-2
v_gene: TRBV4-1
CDR3aa: ASSQVITDDYGYT

d_gene: .
len: 14
j_gene: TRBJ2-7
v_gene: TRBV4-1
CDR3aa: ASSQVGRRVSYEQY

d_gene: .
len: 14
j_gene: TRBJ2-7
v_gene: TRBV4-3
CDR3aa: ASSQDHNPPPGEQY

d_gene: .
len: 13
j_gene: TRBJ1-3
v_gene: TRBV7-7
CDR3aa: ASSISSGTGNTIY

d_gene: TRBD1
len: 12
j_gene: TRBJ2-2
v_gene: TRBV6-6
CDR3aa: ASTRTGVTGELF

d_gene: TRBD1
len: 13
j_gene: TRBJ1-5
v_gene: TRBV7-2
CDR3aa: ASSRLTGGGQPQH

d_gene: TRBD2
len: 16
j_gene: TRBJ2-2
v_gene: TRBV9
CDR3aa: ASSVGLAGYANTGELF

d_gene: .
len: 10
j_gene: TRBJ1-3
v_gene: TRBV5-1
CDR3aa: ASSLDGNTIY

d_gene: .
len: 13
j_gene: TRBJ2-1
v_gene: TRBV9
CDR3aa: ASSVGWANANEQF

d_gene: .
len: 11
j_gene: TRBJ2-5
v_gene: TRBV7-2
CDR3aa: ASSLGAGETQY

d_gene: .
len: 13
j_gene: TRBJ1-3
v_gene: TRBV3-1/TRBV3-2
CDR3aa: ASSQESLQGNTIY

d_gene: TRBD1
len: 13
j_gene: TRBJ1-2
v_gene: TRBV4-1
CDR3aa: ASSQPQGGLYGYT

d_gene: .
len: 9
j_gene: TRBJ1-3
v_gene: TRBV30
CDR3aa: AWSSGNTIY

d_gene: .
len: 12
j_gene: TRBJ1-5
v_gene: TRBV6-5
CDR3aa: ASSFAGSSQPQH

d_gene: TRBD1
len: 13
j_gene: TRBJ1-1
v_gene: TRBV27
CDR3aa: ASSLLGRGRTEAF

d_gene: .
len: 9
j_gene: TRBJ2-5
v_gene: TRBV29-1
CDR3aa: SPVYRETQY

d_gene: .
len: 13
j_gene: TRBJ2-5
v_gene: TRBV7-3
CDR3aa: ASSELAGSWETQY

d_gene: TRBD1
len: 14
j_gene: TRBJ2-1
v_gene: TRBV6-4
CDR3aa: ASSDSTGGSYNEQF

d_gene: .
len: 13
j_gene: TRBJ1-5
v_gene: TRBV7-2
CDR3aa: ASSLGLLGNQPQH

d_gene: .
len: 10
j_gene: TRBJ2-7
v_gene: TRBV10-3
CDR3aa: ATGRDGYEQY

d_gene: TRBD1
len: 11
j_gene: TRBJ1-1
v_gene: TRBV25-1
CDR3aa: ASSPTGTIGAF

d_gene: .
len: 12
j_gene: TRBJ1-6
v_gene: TRBV9
CDR3aa: ASSVDLPNSPLH

d_gene: TRBD2
len: 15
j_gene: TRBJ2-7
v_gene: TRBV4-3
CDR3aa: ASRRGLAESTSYEQY

d_gene: .
len: 11
j_gene: TRBJ1-2
v_gene: TRBV6-5
CDR3aa: ASRNRVGYGYT

d_gene: TRBD1
len: 14
j_gene: TRBJ1-6
v_gene: TRBV28
CDR3aa: ASSSAQGALNSPLH

d_gene: .
len: 13
j_gene: TRBJ1-1
v_gene: TRBV5-5
CDR3aa: ASSLLQSGGTEAF

d_gene: .
len: 15
j_gene: TRBJ1-6
v_gene: TRBV19
CDR3aa: ASSNLRGRSYNSPLH

d_gene: .
len: 13
j_gene: TRBJ2-7
v_gene: TRBV11-2
CDR3aa: ASSSGSPPSYEQY

d_gene: .
len: 12
j_gene: TRBJ2-4
v_gene: TRBV7-2
CDR3aa: ASSSGGIQNIQY

d_gene: TRBD1
len: 14
j_gene: TRBJ1-4
v_gene: TRBV7-9
CDR3aa: ASTLFAGTENEKLF

d_gene: .
len: 9
j_gene: TRBJ2-5
v_gene: TRBV5-8
CDR3aa: ASSLLETQY